This T cell receptor beta chain was found in a study of blood T cells in healthy people across ages. Next came a second PCR, run for about 7 to 12 cycles, which used a sample-barcoded 5' primer along with a J-beta primer mix. Via MiXCR, TCRdb re-called the 5' RACE reads, giving one row per CDR3 protein. The sample shows 1.5 million to 2 million distinct CDR3 sequences, roughly 32% of them seen only once. This clonotype came up a few times. Sequenced sample: blood. The sequence came from a woman aged 25-40 years in good health.

DNA of the CDR3: TGCGCCAGCAGCCAGTCCCGTTCGGATGAGCAGTTCTTC. Encoded protein: CASSQSRSDEQFF. The chain recombines TRBV4-1 with TRBJ2-1; D gene uncertain. Trimming pared 3 bases from V and 8 bases from J, leaving 11 bases between. Germline V gene data show CDR1 as MGHRA and CDR2 as YSYEKL. CDR3 length equals 13 residues.